Below are 27 T cell receptor beta chains sequenced from a single sample in a study of blood T cell repertoires in COVID-19. Profiled with immunoSEQ multiplex PCR; TCRdb holds only in-frame clones, not every one. Of some 130,000 clones listed, about four fifths are singletons. Sequencing was performed on PBMCs or T cells enriched from blood (not recorded which). These receptors were collected from a man under 40 who had recovered from COVID-19.

The rearrangement joins TRBV4-1 to TRBJ2-5; the D gene is possibly TRBD2 (5 bases). V was trimmed by 0 bases and J by 2 bases, leaving 10 bases between them. Looked up from germline, CDR1 is MGHRA and CDR2 is YSYEKL. This CDR3 is 15 amino acids long. The DNA of the CDR3 is TGCGCCAGCAGCCAAGATCTAGCAGATCAAGAGACCCAGTACTTC. The encoded protein is CASSQDLADQETQYF.

The chain is built from TRBV11-2 and TRBJ1-1; perhaps TRBD1 as D (5 bases). With 5 bases removed from V and 3 bases from J, the gap between germline ends came to 19 bases. Germline V lookup: CDR1 SGHAT, CDR2 FQNNGV. The CDR3 spans 16 residues. CDR3 sequence (DNA): TGTGCCAGCAGCGTGGGGCAAGCTGGGGGGTACACTGAAGCTTTCTTT. It encodes CASSVGQAGGYTEAFF.

This chain links TRBV2 with TRBJ1-3; D is undetermined. This CDR3 spans 16 amino acids. Trimming stripped 4 bases from V and 2 bases from J, with 15 bases between. Germline assignment: CDR1 SNHLY and CDR2 FYNNEI. The CDR3 region has the DNA TGTGCCAGCAGTGGTTACCTTGGACTGACTGGAAACACCATATATTTT. Amino acid sequence: CASSGYLGLTGNTIYF.

The chain carries TRBV9 and TRBJ1-5, with D maybe TRBD1 (6 bases). V lost 4 bases and J 4 bases, leaving 15 bases between the germline ends. The CDR3 is made up of 15 amino acids. Germline CDR1 is SGDLS and CDR2 is YYNGEE. CDR3 nucleotides: TGTGCCAGCAGCCCGGGGGGGGCACCGAATCAGCCCCAGCATTTT. Residues: CASSPGGAPNQPQHF.

The chain links TRBV7-9 to TRBJ2-1, with D unclear. The CDR3 runs 14 residues. Germline CDR1 SEHNR, CDR2 FQNEAQ (reference sequence). V lost 2 bases, J lost 10 bases, and 15 bases lay in between. Written as DNA, the CDR3 is TGTGCCAGCAGCTTAAATCTCGAGGCCCTCGAGCAGTTCTTC. As protein: CASSLNLEALEQFF. Full variable domain (outside the CDR3, taken from reference TRBV7-9 and TRBJ2-1): DTGVSQNPRHKITKRGQNVTFRCDPISEHNRLYWYRQTLGQGPEFLTYFQNEAQLEKSRLLSDRFSAERPKGSFSTLEIQRTEQGDSAMYLCASSLNLEALEQFFGPGTRLTVL.

This clone is a singleton in its sample. The chain carries TRBV18 and TRBJ1-6; a possible D gene is TRBD1 (6 bases). V dropped 6 bases and J dropped 8 bases, with 11 bases sitting between them. The germline gives CDR1 KGHSH, CDR2 LQKENI. The CDR3 is made up of 13 amino acids. The CDR3 spells CASSVNRDSPLHF. The CDR3 DNA reads as TGTGCCAGCTCGGTCAACAGGGATTCACCCCTCCACTTT.

This chain links TRBV5-3 with TRBJ2-5; 8 bases align to TRBD2. TRBV5-3 is an ORF, and what it does is uncertain. Trimming took 5 bases from V and 1 from J; bases not matched to a gene: 28. This CDR3 spans 22 amino acids. In DNA, the CDR3 is TGTGCCAGAAGTCTGGTGGTGGTAGCGGGGCAAATAACACTTGCCTTCCAAGAGACCCAGTACTTC. This gives the protein CARSLVVVAGQITLAFQETQYF.

This clone is a singleton in its sample. The chain employs TRBV18 and TRBJ1-2; perhaps TRBD1 as D (5 bases). Per germline, CDR1 KGHSH and CDR2 LQKENI. The CDR3 totals 14 residues. Deletions cut 3 bases from V and 7 bases from J, with 15 bases between. CDR3 in DNA: TGTGCCAGCTCACCGGAAGCAGGGTATGGTGGCTACACCTTC. As protein: CASSPEAGYGGYTF. The complete variable domain, with remaining parts taken from reference TRBV18 and TRBJ1-2, reads NAGVMQNPRHLVRRRGQEARLRCSPMKGHSHVYWYRQLPEEGLKFMVYLQKENIIDESGMPKERFSAEFPKEGPSILRIQQVVRGDSAAYFCASSPEAGYGGYTFGSGTRLTVV.

This clone is a singleton in its sample. V gene TRBV7-2 combines with J gene TRBJ2-5; D uncertain. The CDR3 extends over 13 amino acids. The ends were cut back, 3 bases at V and 1 base at J, with 6 bases in the middle. CDR1 and CDR2 (germline): SGHTA, FQGNSA. For the CDR3, the DNA is TGTGCCAGCAGCTTTCGAGGCCAAGAGACCCAGTACTTC. Translation: CASSFRGQETQYF.

This clone was picked up one time. This chain links TRBV12-3 or TRBV12-4 with TRBJ1-2; no clear D gene. This CDR3 spans 12 amino acids. V was cut by 4 bases and J by 1 base, with 4 bases left in between. The CDR3 region has the DNA TGTGCCAGCAGTTATAGTAACTATGGCTACACCTTC. Amino acids: CASSYSNYGYTF.

This clone was counted only a few times. The gene calls are TRBV5-1 and TRBJ1-1; 8 bases line up with TRBD1. The V and J ends lost 4 bases and 2 bases, in that order; junction bases with no gene match: 4. CDR3 length: 14 amino acids. Germline V lookup: CDR1 SGHRS, CDR2 YFSETQ. This CDR3 is CASSITGGNTEAFF. For the CDR3, the DNA is TGCGCCAGCAGCATAACAGGGGGAAACACTGAAGCTTTCTTT.

The rearrangement links TRBV27 to TRBJ2-2; 10 bases fit TRBD1. The germline V gene has CDR1 MNHEY and CDR2 SMNVEV (reference sequence). There are 15 residues in the CDR3. The V segment lost 5 bases and the J segment 7 bases; nucleotides outside the gene matches: 7. The CDR3 DNA sequence: TGTGCCAGCAGTACTCCGACAGGGGGCTTCGGGGAGCTGTTTTTT. Translated: CASSTPTGGFGELFF.

This clone was counted a single time. The V and J genes are TRBV2 and TRBJ1-2; a possible D gene is TRBD1 (6 bases). CDR1 SNHLY and CDR2 FYNNEI come from the germline V gene. V was clipped by 1 base and J by 7 bases, with 19 bases between them. The CDR3 spans 16 residues. CDR3 sequence reads: CASSEVGSGDKSGYTF. DNA of the CDR3: TGTGCCAGCAGTGAAGTAGGTTCAGGGGATAAGAGTGGCTACACCTTC.

This chain uses TRBV10-2 with TRBJ1-5; D is ambiguous. This CDR3 has 14 amino acids. Germline V CDR1 and CDR2: WSHSY, SAAADI. Trimming stripped 0 bases from V and 4 bases from J, with 7 bases between. This chain's CDR3 is CASSESGQNQPQHF. In DNA form, the CDR3 reads TGCGCCAGCAGTGAGTCTGGTCAGAATCAGCCCCAGCATTTT.

With respect to this clone: Other DNA sequences in this specimen translate into the identical CDR3. The CDR3 loop is CASSLGSSSGNTIYF. The CDR3 region has the DNA TGTGCCAGCAGCTTAGGTTCGTCCTCTGGAAACACCATATATTTT. The chain couples TRBV11-2 to TRBJ1-3, with D hard to call. V was trimmed by 1 base and J by 0 bases, leaving 7 bases between them. This CDR3 has 15 amino acids. Germline V gene sequence: CDR1 SGHAT, CDR2 FQNNGV. The full variable domain, completed using reference TRBV11-2 and TRBJ1-3, is EAGVAQSPRYKIIEKRQSVAFWCNPISGHATLYWYQQILGQGPKLLIQFQNNGVVDDSQLPKDRFSAERLKGVDSTLKIQPAKLEDSAVYLCASSLGSSSGNTIYFGEGSWLTVV.

The rearrangement uses TRBV9 and TRBJ1-2; the D gene is possibly TRBD1 (6 bases). The germline V and J ends were trimmed by 4 bases and 2 bases, with 15 bases remaining between them. The germline gives CDR1 SGDLS, CDR2 YYNGEE. The length of the CDR3 is 15 residues. CDR3 loop: CASSIQGRSNYGYTF. The CDR3 nucleotides read TGTGCCAGCAGCATACAGGGACGGAGCAACTATGGCTACACCTTC.

The chain combines TRBV6-6 with TRBJ1-2; the match to TRBD1 covers 8 bases. The CDR3 covers 14 residues. Per the germline V gene, CDR1 is MNHNY and CDR2 is SVGAGI (reference sequence). J was trimmed by 6 bases and V by 5 bases; bases with no gene match: 8. This CDR3 reads CASSTRTGIDGYTF. CDR3 coding DNA: TGTGCCAGCAGTACAAGGACAGGGATAGATGGCTACACCTTC.

This clone was observed a few times. Mismatch with germline at one junction end may stem from a read error. This chain links TRBV18 with TRBJ1-1; 10 positions agree with TRBD1. Germline V gene lookup returns CDR1 KGHSH and CDR2 LQKENI. This CDR3 contains 14 residues. This CDR3 is CASSPGQGNAEAFF. CDR3 nucleotide sequence: TGTGCCAGCTCACCGGGACAGGGGAACGCTGAAGCTTTCTTT.

This clone was picked up a small number of times. The junction shows a germline mismatch at one end, possibly a read error. This rearrangement joins TRBV12-5 to TRBJ1-5; maybe TRBD1 (6 bases). The germline CDR1 and CDR2 sequences are LGHNT and FRNRAP. The CDR3 extends over 16 amino acids. Here the CDR3 reads CASGPGDALPNQLQHF. The CDR3 region has the DNA TGTGCTAGTGGTCCAGGGGATGCCCTTCCTAATCAGCTCCAGCATTTT. Complete variable domain (other parts from reference TRBV12-5 and TRBJ1-5): DARVTQTPRHKVTEMGQEVTMRCQPILGHNTVFWYRQTMMQGLELLAYFRNRAPLDDSGMPKDRFSAEMPDATLATLKIQPSEPRDSAVYFCASGPGDALPNQLQHFGDGTRLSIL.

The V call is TRBV4-1, the J call TRBJ2-7, with 11 bases lining up with TRBD1. Germline V gives CDR1 MGHRA, CDR2 YSYEKL. Trimming at V came to 2 bases and at J to 6 bases, leaving 6 bases not matched to a gene. The CDR3 contains 15 residues. CDR3 DNA: TGCGCCAGCAGCCAACCTGGACAGGGGGCAAGCGAGCAGTACTTC. It translates to CASSQPGQGASEQYF.

The J gene is TRBJ1-2, the V gene TRBV18; D remains unclear. There are 13 residues in the CDR3. Trimming took 3 bases from V and 5 from J, leaving 10 bases between them. The V gene's germline CDR1 is KGHSH and CDR2 LQKENI. The CDR3 is CASSPPGRYGYTF. CDR3 nucleotide sequence: TGTGCCAGCTCACCGCCGGGTAGATATGGCTACACCTTC.

The rearrangement joins TRBV27 to TRBJ1-1; D not resolved. Germline lookup yields CDR1 MNHEY and CDR2 SMNVEV (reference sequence). Trimming took 2 bases from V and 1 from J, leaving 8 bases between them. The CDR3 is made up of 14 amino acids. CDR3 DNA sequence: TGTGCCAGCAGTTTAGGTCCGGGGAACACTGAAGCTTTCTTT. Translation gives CASSLGPGNTEAFF.

V gene TRBV29-1 combines with J gene TRBJ1-4; D might be TRBD1 (6 bases). The CDR3 extends over 14 amino acids. CDR1 is SQVTM, CDR2 ANQGSEA, per germline. Trimming took 3 bases from V and 0 from J, leaving 8 bases between them. The CDR3, as DNA: TGCAGCGTTGAGGGGGCCACAACTAATGAAAAACTGTTTTTT. Translation: CSVEGATTNEKLFF.

The chain uses TRBV3-1 (or the pseudogene TRBV3-2) and TRBJ1-4; 7 bases are a match to TRBD1. The CDR3 is 15 amino acids. The junction had 8 bases not matched to a gene; V was cut back by 3 bases and J by 7 bases. Germline CDR1 and CDR2: LGHDT and YNNKEL (reference sequence). This CDR3 is CASSQETGWGEKLFF. The CDR3 region has the DNA TGTGCCAGCAGCCAGGAGACAGGGTGGGGTGAAAAACTGTTTTTT.

This clone was counted only a few times. The chain recombines TRBV18 with TRBJ2-3; D is undetermined. Germline V lookup: CDR1 KGHSH, CDR2 LQKENI. V shed 6 bases and J shed 5 bases, with 9 bases lying between them. The CDR3 length is 12 residues. CDR3 amino acids: CASSLVGDTQYF. In DNA, the CDR3 is TGTGCCAGCTCTCTAGTCGGAGATACGCAGTATTTT.

The rearrangement joins TRBV2 to TRBJ1-6; 8 bases map to TRBD1. Looked up from germline, CDR1 is SNHLY and CDR2 is FYNNEI. J was trimmed by 6 bases and V by 3 bases; bases with no gene match: 4. The CDR3 contains 15 residues. CDR3: CASSEQGASNSPLHF. The CDR3 nucleotides read TGTGCCAGCAGTGAGCAGGGGGCCTCTAATTCACCCCTCCACTTT.

This clone showed up just once. The chain recombines TRBV30 with TRBJ2-5; 11 nucleotides align to TRBD2. This CDR3 is 15 amino acids long. V shed 7 bases and J 1 base; nucleotides not matched to a gene: 8. Germline V lookup: CDR1 GTSNPN, CDR2 SVGIG (reference sequence). This CDR3 reads CAFLPSGRTQETQYF. DNA of the CDR3: TGTGCCTTCCTCCCTAGCGGGAGGACCCAAGAGACCCAGTACTTC.